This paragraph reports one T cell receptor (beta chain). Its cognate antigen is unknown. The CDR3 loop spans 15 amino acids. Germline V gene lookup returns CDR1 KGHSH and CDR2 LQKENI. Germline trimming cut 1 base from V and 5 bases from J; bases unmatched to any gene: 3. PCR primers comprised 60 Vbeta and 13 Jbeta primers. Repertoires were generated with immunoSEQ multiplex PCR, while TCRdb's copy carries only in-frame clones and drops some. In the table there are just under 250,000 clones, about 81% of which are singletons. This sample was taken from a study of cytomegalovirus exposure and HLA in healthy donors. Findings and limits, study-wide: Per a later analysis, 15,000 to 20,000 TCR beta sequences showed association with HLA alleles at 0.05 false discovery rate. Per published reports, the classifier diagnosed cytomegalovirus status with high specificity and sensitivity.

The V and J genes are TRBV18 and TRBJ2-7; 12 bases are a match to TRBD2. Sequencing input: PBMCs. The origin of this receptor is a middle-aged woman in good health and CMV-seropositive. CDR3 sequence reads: CASSPQTSGRHEQYF. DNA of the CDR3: TGTGCCAGCTCACCACAGACTAGCGGGAGACACGAGCAGTACTTC.